This TCR beta chain was sequenced for a study of T cell repertoires in aging, cancer and after chemotherapy. The overall study: Healthy donor repertoires were recorded over several months to years and showed clear clonal overlap.

TCR beta rearrangements were amplified from peripheral blood genomic DNA. Multiplex touch-down PCR with TRB-A/B primers amplified rearranged V-D-J TRB sequences. TCRdb re-called the multiplex PCR reads with MiXCR, one entry per CDR3 protein. The table includes some 7,900 distinct CDR3 sequences, 25% to 35% detected once. Study-wide results and limits: Immunological memory after chemotherapy cannot be judged from the repertoire data. Rebound thymic output was suggested by rising median generation probability during chemotherapy in each cancer cohort.

Points on this clonotype: Its target is not known.

Trimming shortened V by 5 bases and J by 5 bases, and 12 bases separated the two germline ends. This CDR3 contains 13 residues. CDR1 and CDR2 from the germline V gene are SGHAT and FQDESV (reference sequence). The sequencing input was blood. The TCR originated in a human donor in good health. This chain uses TRBV11-1 with TRBJ2-5; possibly TRBD1 or TRBD2 for D (6 bases each). CDR3 region: CASSVRGRETQYF. The CDR3 DNA is TGTGCCAGCAGCGTCCGGGGGCGGGAGACCCAGTACTTC.